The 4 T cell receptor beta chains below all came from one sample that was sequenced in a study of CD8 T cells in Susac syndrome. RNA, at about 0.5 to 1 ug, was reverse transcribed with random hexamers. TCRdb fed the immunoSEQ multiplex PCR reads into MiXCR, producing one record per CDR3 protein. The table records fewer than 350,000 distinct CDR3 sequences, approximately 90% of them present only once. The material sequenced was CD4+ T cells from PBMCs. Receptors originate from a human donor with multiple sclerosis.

The CDR3 protein is CASSTPTSGGAETQYF. CDR3 coding DNA: TGTGCCAGCAGCACCCCGACTAGCGGGGGGGCAGAGACCCAGTACTTC. The J gene is TRBJ2-5, the V gene TRBV13; 14 bases align to TRBD2. This CDR3 spans 16 amino acids. In germline, CDR1 is PRHDT, CDR2 FYEKMQ (reference sequence). Trimming at V came to 5 bases and at J to 4 bases, leaving 6 bases not matched to a gene.

The CDR3 is CASSVEGRNTEAFF. CDR3 coding DNA: TGTGCCAGCAGCGTAGAGGGGAGGAACACTGAAGCTTTCTTT. The chain has TRBV9 and TRBJ1-1, with a weak D call TRBD1 (5 bases). The germline CDR1 and CDR2 sequences are SGDLS and YYNGEE. This CDR3 is built from 14 residues. The V end lost 0 bases, the J end lost 1 base, and 7 bases lay between the germline ends.

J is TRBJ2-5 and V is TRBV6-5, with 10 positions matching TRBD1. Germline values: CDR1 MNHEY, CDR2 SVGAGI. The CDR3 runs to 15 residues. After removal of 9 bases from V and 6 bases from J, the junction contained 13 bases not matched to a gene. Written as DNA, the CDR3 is TGTGCCAGTTATCCCGGGACAGGGGTCGGAAAGACCCAGTACTTC. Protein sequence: CASYPGTGVGKTQYF.

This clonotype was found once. The CDR3 reads CASSGRTGDYGYTF. CDR3 nucleotides: TGCGCCAGCAGTGGCCGGACCGGGGACTATGGCTACACCTTC. This chain links TRBV10-2 with TRBJ1-2; D uncertain. Trimming took 4 bases from V and 3 from J, leaving 12 bases between them. The CDR3 length is 14 residues. The germline V gene encodes CDR1 WSHSY and CDR2 SAAADI.